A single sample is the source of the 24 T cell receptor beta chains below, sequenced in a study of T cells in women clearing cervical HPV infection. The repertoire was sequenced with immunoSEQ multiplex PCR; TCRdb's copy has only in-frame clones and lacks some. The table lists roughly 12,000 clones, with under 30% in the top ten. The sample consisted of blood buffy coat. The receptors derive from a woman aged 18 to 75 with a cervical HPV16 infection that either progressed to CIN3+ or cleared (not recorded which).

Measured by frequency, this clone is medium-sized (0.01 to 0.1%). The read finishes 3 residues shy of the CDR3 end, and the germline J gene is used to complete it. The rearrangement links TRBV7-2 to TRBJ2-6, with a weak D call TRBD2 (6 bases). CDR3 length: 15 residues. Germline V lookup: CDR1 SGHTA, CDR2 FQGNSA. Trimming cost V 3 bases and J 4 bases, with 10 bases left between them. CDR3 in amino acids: CASSFPGLGANVLTF. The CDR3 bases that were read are TGTGCCAGCAGCTTCCCGGGACTCGGGGCCAACGTC.

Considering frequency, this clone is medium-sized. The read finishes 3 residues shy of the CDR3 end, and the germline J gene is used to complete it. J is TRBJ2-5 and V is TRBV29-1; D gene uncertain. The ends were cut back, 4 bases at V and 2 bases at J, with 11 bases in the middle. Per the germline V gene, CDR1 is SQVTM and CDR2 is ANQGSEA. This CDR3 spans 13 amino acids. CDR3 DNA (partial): TGCAGCGTTGTGGATCGGGTACAAGAGACC. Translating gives CSVVDRVQET. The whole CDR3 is CSVVDRVQETQYF.

Incomplete CDR3 DNA: TGTGCCAGCAGTGAGACCGGGACAGGGGACACTGAA. Its protein is CASSETGTGDTE. The full CDR3 protein is CASSETGTGDTEAFF. The J gene is TRBJ1-1, the V gene TRBV9; 10 bases fit TRBD1. The CDR3 goes on 3 residues after the read ends, and that part is filled in from the germline J gene. CDR1 and CDR2 from the germline V gene are SGDLS and YYNGEE. Trimming at V came to 5 bases and at J to 3 bases, leaving 7 bases not matched to a gene. This CDR3 has 15 residues. Combining the CDR3 with reference TRBV9 and TRBJ1-1 gives the whole variable domain DSGVTQTPKHLITATGQRVTLRCSPRSGDLSVYWYQQSLDQGLQFLIQYYNGEERAKGNILERFSAQQFPDLHSELNLSSLELGDSALYFCASSETGTGDTEAFFGQGTRLTVV.

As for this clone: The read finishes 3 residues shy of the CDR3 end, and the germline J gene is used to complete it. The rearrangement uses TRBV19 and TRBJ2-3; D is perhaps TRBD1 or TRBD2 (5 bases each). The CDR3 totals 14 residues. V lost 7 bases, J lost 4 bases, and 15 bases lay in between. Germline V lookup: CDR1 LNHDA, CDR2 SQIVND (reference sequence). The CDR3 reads CASMRAGSADTQYF. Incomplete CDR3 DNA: TGTGCCAGTATGAGGGCAGGGAGCGCAGATACG. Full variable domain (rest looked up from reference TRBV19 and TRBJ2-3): DGGITQSPKYLFRKEGQNVTLSCEQNLNHDAMYWYRQDPGQGLRLIYYSQIVNDFQKGDIAEGYSVSREKKESFPLTVTSAQKNPTAFYLCASMRAGSADTQYFGPGTRLTVL.

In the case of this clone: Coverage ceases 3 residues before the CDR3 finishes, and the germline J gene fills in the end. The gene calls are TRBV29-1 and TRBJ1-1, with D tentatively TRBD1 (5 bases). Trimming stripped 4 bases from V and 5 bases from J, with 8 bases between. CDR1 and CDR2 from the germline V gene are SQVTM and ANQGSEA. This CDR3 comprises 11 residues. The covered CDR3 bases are TGCAGCGTTGGACAGCAGACTGAA. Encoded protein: CSVGQQTE. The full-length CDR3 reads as CSVGQQTEAFF. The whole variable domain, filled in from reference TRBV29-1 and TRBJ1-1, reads SAVISQKPSRDICQRGTSLTIQCQVDSQVTMMFWYRQQPGQSLTLIATANQGSEATYESGFVIDKFPISRPNLTFSTLTVSNMSPEDSSIYLCSVGQQTEAFFGQGTRLTVV.

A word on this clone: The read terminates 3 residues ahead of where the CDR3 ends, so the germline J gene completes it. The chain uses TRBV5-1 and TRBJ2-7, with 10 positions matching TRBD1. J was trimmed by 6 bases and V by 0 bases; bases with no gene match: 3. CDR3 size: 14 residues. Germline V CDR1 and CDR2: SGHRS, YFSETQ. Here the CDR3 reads CASSLDGTGVEQYF. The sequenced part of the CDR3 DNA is TGCGCCAGCAGCTTGGACGGGACAGGGGTCGAG. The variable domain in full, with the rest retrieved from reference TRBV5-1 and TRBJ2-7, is KAGVTQTPRYLIKTRGQQVTLSCSPISGHRSVSWYQQTPGQGLQFLFEYFSETQRNKGNFPGRFSGRQFSNSRSEMNVSTLELGDSALYLCASSLDGTGVEQYFGPGTRLTVT.

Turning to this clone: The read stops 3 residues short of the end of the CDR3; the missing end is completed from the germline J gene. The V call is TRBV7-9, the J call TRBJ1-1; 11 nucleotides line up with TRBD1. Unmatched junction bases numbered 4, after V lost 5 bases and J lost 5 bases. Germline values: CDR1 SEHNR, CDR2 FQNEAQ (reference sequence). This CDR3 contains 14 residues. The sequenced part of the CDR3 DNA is TGTGCCAGCAGCCCAGGGACAGGGGGAACTGAA. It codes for CASSPGTGGTE. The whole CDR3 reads CASSPGTGGTEAFF.

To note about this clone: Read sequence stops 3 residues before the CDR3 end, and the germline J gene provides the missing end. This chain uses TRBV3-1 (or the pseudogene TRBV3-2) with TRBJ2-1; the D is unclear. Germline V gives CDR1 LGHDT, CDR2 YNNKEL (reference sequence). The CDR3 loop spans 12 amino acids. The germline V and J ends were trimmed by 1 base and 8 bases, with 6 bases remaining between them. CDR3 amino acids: CASSQARYEQFF. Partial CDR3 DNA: TGTGCCAGCAGCCAAGCGCGCTATGAG.

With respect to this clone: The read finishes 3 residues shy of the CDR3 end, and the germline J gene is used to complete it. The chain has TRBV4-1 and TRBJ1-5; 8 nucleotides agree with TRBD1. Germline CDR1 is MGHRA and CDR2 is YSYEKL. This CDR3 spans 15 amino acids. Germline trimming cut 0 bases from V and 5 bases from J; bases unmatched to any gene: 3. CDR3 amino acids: CASSQDPGGDQPQHF. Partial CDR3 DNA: TGCGCCAGCAGCCAAGACCCAGGGGGCGATCAGCCC.

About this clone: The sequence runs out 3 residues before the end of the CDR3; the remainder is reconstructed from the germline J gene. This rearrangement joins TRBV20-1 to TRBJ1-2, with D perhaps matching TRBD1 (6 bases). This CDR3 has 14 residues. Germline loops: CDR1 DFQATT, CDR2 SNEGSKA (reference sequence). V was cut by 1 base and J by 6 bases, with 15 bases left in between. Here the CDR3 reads CSARATGSRDGYTF. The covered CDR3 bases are TGCAGTGCTAGAGCCACAGGGTCGAGGGATGGC.

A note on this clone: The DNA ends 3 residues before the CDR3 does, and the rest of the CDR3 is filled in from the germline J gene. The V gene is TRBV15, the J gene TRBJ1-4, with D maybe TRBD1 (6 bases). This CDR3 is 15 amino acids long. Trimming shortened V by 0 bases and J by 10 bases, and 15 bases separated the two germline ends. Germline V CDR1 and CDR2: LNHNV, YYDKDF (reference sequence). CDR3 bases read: TGTGCCACCAGCAGAGATAGGGGGGGTTCTGCAAAA. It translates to CATSRDRGGSAK. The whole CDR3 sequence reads CATSRDRGGSAKLFF. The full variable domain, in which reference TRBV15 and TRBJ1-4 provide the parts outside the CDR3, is DAMVIQNPRYQVTQFGKPVTLSCSQTLNHNVMYWYQQKSSQAPKLLFHYYDKDFNNEADTPDNFQSRRPNTSFCFLDIRSPGLGDTAMYLCATSRDRGGSAKLFFGSGTQLSVL.

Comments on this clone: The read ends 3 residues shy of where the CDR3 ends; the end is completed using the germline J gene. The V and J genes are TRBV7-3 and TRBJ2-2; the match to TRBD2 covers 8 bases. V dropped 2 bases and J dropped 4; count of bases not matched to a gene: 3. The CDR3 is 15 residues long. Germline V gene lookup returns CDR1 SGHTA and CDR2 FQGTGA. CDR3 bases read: TGTGCCAGCAGCTTAGCGGGGGGCACCACCGGGGAG. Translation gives CASSLAGGTTGE. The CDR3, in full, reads CASSLAGGTTGELFF.

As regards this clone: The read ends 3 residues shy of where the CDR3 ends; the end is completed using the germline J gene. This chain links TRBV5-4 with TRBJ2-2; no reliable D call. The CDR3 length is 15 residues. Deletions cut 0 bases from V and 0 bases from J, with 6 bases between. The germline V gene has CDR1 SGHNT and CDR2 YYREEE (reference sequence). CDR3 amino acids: CASSLGHPNTGELFF. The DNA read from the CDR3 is TGTGCCAGCAGCTTGGGACACCCGAACACCGGGGAG.

This CDR3 is CASSRGAGEKLFF. The covered CDR3 bases are TGTGCCAGCAGCCGGGGGGCGGGGGAAAAA. The chain recombines TRBV11-2 with TRBJ1-4, with D maybe TRBD1 (6 bases). The sequenced fragment ends 3 residues before the CDR3 boundary, so the rest is inferred from the germline J gene. Between the trimmed V and J ends, which lost 5 bases and 8 bases, there was a span of 12 bases. CDR3 length: 13 residues. Looked up from germline, CDR1 is SGHAT and CDR2 is FQNNGV. The full variable domain, in which reference TRBV11-2 and TRBJ1-4 provide the parts outside the CDR3, is EAGVAQSPRYKIIEKRQSVAFWCNPISGHATLYWYQQILGQGPKLLIQFQNNGVVDDSQLPKDRFSAERLKGVDSTLKIQPAKLEDSAVYLCASSRGAGEKLFFGSGTQLSVL.

CDR3 bases read: TGTGCCAGCAGCCCCAGGGCCAGTGCTGGC. Translating gives CASSPRASAG. The CDR3 in its entirety is CASSPRASAGYTF. The gene calls are TRBV9 and TRBJ1-2; D possibly corresponds to TRBD1 (5 bases). The observed sequence ends 3 residues before the CDR3 terminus, with the missing tail filled in from the germline J gene. Germline assignment: CDR1 SGDLS and CDR2 YYNGEE. Trimming pared 4 bases from V and 7 bases from J, leaving 14 bases between. The CDR3 covers 13 residues.

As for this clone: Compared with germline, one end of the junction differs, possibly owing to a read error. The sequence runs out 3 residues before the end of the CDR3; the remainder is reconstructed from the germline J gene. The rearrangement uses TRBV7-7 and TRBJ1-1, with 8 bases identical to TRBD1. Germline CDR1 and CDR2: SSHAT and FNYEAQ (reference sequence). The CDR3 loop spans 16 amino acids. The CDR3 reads CASTPYTGTGSTEAFF. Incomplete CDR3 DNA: TGTGCTAGCACCCCGTATACCGGGACAGGAAGCACTGAA. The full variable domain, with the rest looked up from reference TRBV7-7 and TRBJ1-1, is GAGVSQSPRYKVTKRGQDVTLRCDPISSHATLYWYQQALGQGPEFLTYFNYEAQPDKSGLPSDRFSAERPEGSISTLTIQRTEQRDSAMYRCASTPYTGTGSTEAFFGQGTRLTVV.

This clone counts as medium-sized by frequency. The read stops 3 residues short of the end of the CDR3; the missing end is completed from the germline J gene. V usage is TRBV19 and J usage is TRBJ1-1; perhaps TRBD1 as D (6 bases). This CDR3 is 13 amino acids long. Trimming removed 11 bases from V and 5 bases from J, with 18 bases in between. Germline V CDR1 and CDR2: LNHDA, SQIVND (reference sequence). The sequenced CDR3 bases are TGTGCCTCCTCCCCCAGGGGACGAACTGAA. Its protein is CASSPRGRTE. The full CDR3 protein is CASSPRGRTEAFF.

Incomplete CDR3 DNA: TGCGCCAGCAGTCCCCCGGGGGGACAGGCCTATGGC. Protein sequence: CASSPPGGQAYG. The entire CDR3 is CASSPPGGQAYGYTF. The genes are TRBV23-1 and TRBJ1-2; 8 nucleotides align to TRBD1. Read sequence stops 3 residues before the CDR3 end, and the germline J gene provides the missing end. TRBV23-1 is given ORF status, its function remaining uncertain. The trim removed 4 bases at V and 4 bases at J, leaving 8 bases unmatched. This CDR3 is built from 15 residues.

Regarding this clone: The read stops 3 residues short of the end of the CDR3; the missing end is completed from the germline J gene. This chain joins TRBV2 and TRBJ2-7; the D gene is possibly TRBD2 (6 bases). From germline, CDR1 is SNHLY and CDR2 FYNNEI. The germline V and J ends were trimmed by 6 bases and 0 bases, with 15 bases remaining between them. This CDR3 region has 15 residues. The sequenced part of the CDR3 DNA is TGTGCCAGCAGGGTGGGGTGGGGGGACTCCTACGAG. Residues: CASRVGWGDSYE. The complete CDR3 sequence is CASRVGWGDSYEQYF.

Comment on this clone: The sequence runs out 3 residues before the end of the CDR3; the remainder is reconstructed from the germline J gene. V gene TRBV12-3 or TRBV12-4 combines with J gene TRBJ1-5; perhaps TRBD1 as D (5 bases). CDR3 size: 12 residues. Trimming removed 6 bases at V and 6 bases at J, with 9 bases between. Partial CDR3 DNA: TGTGCCAGCAGGTGGGGGGGTCAGCCC. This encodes CASRWGGQP. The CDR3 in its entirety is CASRWGGQPQHF.

The CDR3 sequence: CSAAWYRESNTEAFF. CDR3 bases read: TGCAGTGCCGCCTGGTACAGGGAATCGAACACTGAA. The chain joins TRBV20-1 to TRBJ1-1, with D tentatively TRBD1 (6 bases). Sequencing ends 3 residues short of the CDR3 end; the germline J gene provides the rest. Germline CDR1 DFQATT, CDR2 SNEGSKA (reference sequence). The V gene lost 6 bases and the J gene lost 1 base, with 18 bases spanning the gap. The CDR3 is made up of 15 amino acids.

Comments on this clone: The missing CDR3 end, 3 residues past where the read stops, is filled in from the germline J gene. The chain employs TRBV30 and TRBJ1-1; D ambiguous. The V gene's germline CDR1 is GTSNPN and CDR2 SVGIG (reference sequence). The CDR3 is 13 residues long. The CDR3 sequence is CAWAPLATTEAFF. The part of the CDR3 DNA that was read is TGTGCCTGGGCGCCACTAGCCACCACCGAA.

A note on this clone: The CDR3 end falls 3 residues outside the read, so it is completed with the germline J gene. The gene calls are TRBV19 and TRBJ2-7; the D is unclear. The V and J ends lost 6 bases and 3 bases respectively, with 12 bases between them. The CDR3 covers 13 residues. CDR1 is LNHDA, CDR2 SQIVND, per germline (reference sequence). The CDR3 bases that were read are TGTGCCAGTAGACCCGACAAATACTACGAG. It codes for CASRPDKYYE. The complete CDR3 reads CASRPDKYYEQYF.

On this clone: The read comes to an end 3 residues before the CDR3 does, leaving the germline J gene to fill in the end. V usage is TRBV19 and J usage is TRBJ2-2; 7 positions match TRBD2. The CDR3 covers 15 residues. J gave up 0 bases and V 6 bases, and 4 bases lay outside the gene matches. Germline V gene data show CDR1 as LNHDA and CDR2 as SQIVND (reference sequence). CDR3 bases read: TGTGCCAGTAGGAGCGGGACCACGAACACCGGGGAG. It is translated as CASRSGTTNTGE. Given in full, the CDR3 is CASRSGTTNTGELFF.